The present T cell receptor (beta chain) was sequenced within a study of blood T cell repertoires in COVID-19. On the study more broadly: Samples came from the United States, Italy and Spain, spanning acute and convalescent COVID-19. The cDNA or gDNA used as material had been derived from T cells, B-cell-depleted T cells, or PBMCs.

Cohort assignment relied on participant-reported clinical history. Per germline, CDR1 SNHLY and CDR2 FYNNEI. Trimming stripped 7 bases from V and 4 bases from J, with 16 bases between. This CDR3 spans 14 amino acids. The data were produced by immunoSEQ multiplex PCR, yet TCRdb's version contains in-frame clones alone and is incomplete. The table records around 300,000 clones, 80% to 90% of them present only once. The sequenced material came from PBMCs or T cells enriched from blood (not recorded which). The TCR comes from a man younger than 45 who had recovered from COVID-19. The chain combines TRBV2 with TRBJ1-2, with D possibly being TRBD1 (5 bases). CDR3 DNA: TGTGCCAGCACTCAACAAGGGGAACTCTATGGCTACACCTTC. Residues: CASTQQGELYGYTF.